A single sample gave rise to the 23 T cell receptor beta chains below, sequenced in a study of T cells in Graves' hyperthyroidism and ophthalmopathy. Regions amplified from RNA transcripts were the TCR beta CDR3 regions. The HTBI primer set was used in a first-round RT-PCR of the TCR CDR3. TCRdb fed the multiplex PCR reads into MiXCR, producing one record per CDR3 protein. The data hold hundreds of thousands of distinct CDR3 sequences, with roughly 20% observed a single time. The sequenced sample consisted of blood. The source is a man younger than 40 with Graves' ophthalmopathy.

The V gene is TRBV6-2 or TRBV6-3, the J gene TRBJ1-1; no definite D call. V shed 5 bases and J shed 6 bases, with 13 bases lying between them. The CDR3 runs to 13 residues. In germline, CDR1 is MNHEY, CDR2 SVGEGT. The CDR3 spells CASSPPGMSEAFF. Here the CDR3 DNA reads TGTGCCAGCAGTCCTCCGGGTATGTCTGAAGCTTTCTTT.

At least ten counts were recorded for this clonotype. The V call is TRBV4-3, the J call TRBJ2-3; weak D call: TRBD2 (6 bases). The V end lost 5 bases, the J end lost 2 bases, and 11 bases lay between the germline ends. This CDR3 is built from 14 residues. Germline loops: CDR1 LGHNA, CDR2 YSLEER. The CDR3 DNA sequence: TGCGCCAGCAGCTCGGGGGTTTACACAGATACGCAGTATTTT. As protein: CASSSGVYTDTQYF.

The CDR3 DNA follows: TGCGCCAGCAGCCAAGATTTTAGGGGTAGGCGAGAGACCCAGTACTTC. Its protein product is CASSQDFRGRRETQYF. The chain carries TRBV4-3 and TRBJ2-5; possibly TRBD1 for D (5 bases). The V end lost 0 bases, the J end lost 4 bases, and 15 bases lay between the germline ends. This CDR3 has 16 residues. Germline CDR1 and CDR2: LGHNA and YSLEER.

This clonotype was observed a handful of times. The rearrangement links TRBV20-1 to TRBJ2-5; D call uncertain. The CDR3 has 16 residues. Germline-derived CDR1 and CDR2 are DFQATT and SNEGSKA (reference sequence). Trimming cost V 0 bases and J 5 bases, with 19 bases left between them. CDR3 protein: CSARDSRPGPPETQYF. The CDR3 nucleotides are TGCAGTGCTAGAGATTCGCGCCCGGGTCCGCCGGAGACCCAGTACTTC.

The gene calls are TRBV10-1 and TRBJ2-5; no definite D call. The germline V gene has CDR1 WNHNN and CDR2 SYGVQD (reference sequence). This CDR3 contains 15 residues. Trimming removed 3 bases from V and 2 bases from J, with 13 bases in between. CDR3 amino acids: CASSEFRTEQETQYF. The CDR3 nucleotides are TGCGCCAGCAGTGAATTCCGGACCGAACAAGAGACCCAGTACTTC.

The chain couples TRBV6-2 or TRBV6-3 to TRBJ2-1; 15 positions match TRBD2. J was trimmed by 15 bases and V by 5 bases; bases with no gene match: 5. There are 13 residues in the CDR3. Germline assignment: CDR1 MNHEY and CDR2 SVGEGT. The CDR3 DNA follows: TGTGCCAGCAGTGGGACTAGCGGGGGGCCTCCGTTCTTC. Protein product: CASSGTSGGPPFF.

The J gene is TRBJ2-7, the V gene TRBV29-1; D is uncertain. The V end was cut by 3 bases, the J end by 7 bases, with 16 bases between. Germline CDR1 and CDR2: SQVTM and ANQGSEA. The CDR3 extends over 13 amino acids. The CDR3 DNA reads as TGCAGCGTTGATAGATTAGAATGGGGAGAGCAGTACTTC. Translation gives CSVDRLEWGEQYF.

In this sample, this clonotype turned up many times. J is TRBJ2-5 and V is TRBV2, with D perhaps matching TRBD1 (6 bases). Between the trimmed V and J ends, which lost 7 bases and 0 bases, there was a span of 9 bases. Germline CDR1 and CDR2: SNHLY and FYNNEI. The CDR3 contains 13 residues. CDR3 amino acids: CASIDRYQETQYF. For the CDR3, the DNA is TGTGCCAGCATCGACAGGTACCAAGAGACCCAGTACTTC.

This clonotype came up a few times. The CDR3: CASSYSGISYGYTF. CDR3 coding DNA: TGTGCCAGCAGTTACTCAGGGATATCCTATGGCTACACCTTC. The V call is TRBV12-3 or TRBV12-4, the J call TRBJ1-2, with a weak D call TRBD1 (5 bases). CDR3 size: 14 residues. V was pared by 4 bases and J by 4 bases, with 13 bases between.

The sample holds many counts of this clonotype. The chain is built from TRBV12-3 or TRBV12-4 and TRBJ1-5; D is unclear. V dropped 5 bases and J dropped 2 bases, with 10 bases sitting between them. CDR3 length: 14 residues. The CDR3 nucleotides are TGTGCCAGCAGTACTAGGCCCCGCAATCAGCCCCAGCATTTT. As protein: CASSTRPRNQPQHF.

This clonotype was picked up a small number of times. J is TRBJ2-2 and V is TRBV28; 8 nucleotides line up with TRBD1. V dropped 6 bases and J dropped 3; count of bases not matched to a gene: 6. Germline V gene data show CDR1 as MDHEN and CDR2 as SYDVKM. This CDR3 comprises 15 residues. This CDR3 reads CASRHQGAYTGELFF. CDR3 DNA: TGTGCCAGCAGGCACCAGGGGGCTTACACCGGGGAGCTGTTTTTT.

This clonotype was detected many times. The V call is TRBV2, the J call TRBJ1-4, with 7 bases that match TRBD1. The CDR3 loop spans 17 amino acids. CDR1 is SNHLY and CDR2 is FYNNEI in the germline V gene. Trimming removed 6 bases from V and 7 bases from J; junction bases left unmatched: 17. The CDR3 spells CASSRGATTGWREKLFF. CDR3 in DNA: TGTGCCAGCAGCCGCGGAGCTACGACAGGGTGGCGTGAAAAACTGTTTTTT.

This clonotype occurred many times. The chain links TRBV10-3 to TRBJ1-1, with 7 bases matching TRBD1. The CDR3 length is 14 residues. Looked up from germline, CDR1 is ENHRY and CDR2 is SYGVKD. The J segment lost 2 bases and the V segment lost 6 bases, leaving 6 bases of the junction unmatched. The CDR3: CAISRTGDNTEAFF. The CDR3, as DNA: TGTGCCATCAGCCGGACAGGCGATAACACTGAAGCTTTCTTT.

This clonotype was counted only a few times. The V gene is TRBV5-1, the J gene TRBJ2-5; the D gene is possibly TRBD1 (5 bases). This CDR3 is 13 amino acids long. Trimming shortened V by 6 bases and J by 5 bases, and 14 bases separated the two germline ends. CDR1 SGHRS and CDR2 YFSETQ come from the germline V gene. DNA of the CDR3: TGCGCCAGCACCCAGACCCACAGGGAGACCCAGTACTTC. Protein: CASTQTHRETQYF.

Note on this clonotype: A junction end diverges from the germline sequence, so it may reflect a read error. The chain combines TRBV20-1 with TRBJ1-3; D not resolved. Germline lookup yields CDR1 DFQATT and CDR2 SNEGSKA (reference sequence). The CDR3 runs to 14 residues. This CDR3 reads CSASWSTTGSTIYF. In DNA form, the CDR3 reads TGCAGTGCTAGCTGGTCCACCACTGGAAGCACCATATATTTT.

J is TRBJ1-2 and V is TRBV20-1; D call uncertain. The CDR3 has 12 amino acids. The V end lost 0 bases, the J end lost 6 bases, and 8 bases lay between the germline ends. CDR1 and CDR2 (germline): DFQATT, SNEGSKA (reference sequence). CDR3 sequence: CSAREVWHGYTF. Here the CDR3 DNA reads TGCAGTGCTAGAGAAGTGTGGCATGGCTACACCTTC.

About this clonotype: A far larger clone is one base from this, pointing to a likely read error. Likely a read error: the CDR3 ends without its conserved phenylalanine or tryptophan. The CDR3 region is CASSSRYEQYL. The DNA of the CDR3 is TGTGCCAGCAGCTCCCGATACGAGCAGTACCTC. The rearrangement joins TRBV11-2 to TRBJ2-7; no clear D. The length of the CDR3 is 11 residues. Trimming removed 4 bases at V and 4 bases at J, with 5 bases between. The germline gives CDR1 SGHAT, CDR2 FQNNGV.

Only a few counts were recorded for this clonotype. The chain joins TRBV29-1 to TRBJ2-5; D might be TRBD1 or TRBD2, each matching 6 bases. This CDR3 region has 14 residues. The V gene's germline CDR1 is SQVTM and CDR2 ANQGSEA. Between the trimmed V and J ends, which lost 0 bases and 6 bases, there was a span of 14 bases. The CDR3 DNA reads TGCAGCGTTGAAGATTGGGGGGCTGAGAAGACCCAGTACTTC. It translates to CSVEDWGAEKTQYF.

The rearrangement joins TRBV28 to TRBJ2-3, with D tentatively TRBD1 or TRBD2 (5 bases each). CDR1 MDHEN and CDR2 SYDVKM come from the germline V gene. The CDR3 is 14 amino acids. The V end lost 8 bases, the J end lost 5 bases, and 17 bases lay between the germline ends. The CDR3 region is CASHSYGAGDTQYF. The CDR3 region has the DNA TGTGCCAGCCACAGCTACGGGGCTGGAGATACGCAGTATTTT.

The rearrangement joins TRBV9 to TRBJ2-7; possibly TRBD1 for D (6 bases). Germline CDR1 is SGDLS and CDR2 is YYNGEE. CDR3 length equals 16 residues. V dropped 0 bases and J dropped 2 bases, with 15 bases sitting between them. For the CDR3, the DNA is TGTGCCAGCAGCGTAGGAATTACAGGGATTGCCTACGAGCAGTACTTC. Translating it yields CASSVGITGIAYEQYF.

The chain joins TRBV29-1 to TRBJ2-7; 7 bases map to TRBD2. Germline V CDR1 and CDR2: SQVTM, ANQGSEA. This CDR3 contains 14 residues. V was clipped by 6 bases and J by 4 bases; unmatched bases: 12. CDR3 loop: CSVGGGAGWYEQYF. In nucleotides, the CDR3 is TGCAGCGTGGGGGGTGGAGCGGGATGGTACGAGCAGTACTTC.

This clonotype has a handful of counts. V gene TRBV9 combines with J gene TRBJ2-1, with D possibly being TRBD2 (6 bases). V was cut by 0 bases and J by 4 bases, with 14 bases left in between. This CDR3 region has 16 residues. The V gene's germline CDR1 is SGDLS and CDR2 YYNGEE. CDR3 DNA: TGTGCCAGCAGCGTAGACGAGGAGGGGTTTTACAATGAGCAGTTCTTC. Translated: CASSVDEEGFYNEQFF.

The chain recombines TRBV14 with TRBJ2-5, with no clear D. The CDR3 has 15 amino acids. V lost 2 bases and J 7 bases, leaving 17 bases between the germline ends. CDR1 and CDR2 (germline): SGHDN, FVKESK. The CDR3 protein is CASSQQWPTPGTQYF. As DNA, the CDR3 is TGTGCCAGCAGCCAACAATGGCCGACCCCGGGGACCCAGTACTTC.